The rows below give T cell receptor beta chains drawn from one sample of a study of blood T cell repertoires in COVID-19. TCRdb's copy holds only in-frame clones and misses some; the assay was immunoSEQ multiplex PCR. The sample shows about 110,000 clones, 88% of them seen only once. Sequencing was carried out using peripheral blood. These TCRs come from a woman in her forties or fifties with acute or convalescent COVID-19. Each CDR3 is given with its conserved first and last residue. Fields, in order: V gene, J gene, D gene, CDR3 protein. D genes are given only for firm matches.

TRBV30,TRBJ2-6,TRBD1,CAWTGGFSSGANVLTF
TRBV6-5,TRBJ1-2,-,CASSYRTAYGYTF
TRBV30,TRBJ1-1,TRBD1,CAWSGQGKGEAFF
TRBV7-9,TRBJ1-1,TRBD1,CASSLGGQGGPTEAFF
TRBV5-1,TRBJ1-1,TRBD1,CASSLGVTGDTEAFF
TRBV6-6,TRBJ1-4,-,CASSSAGFGEKLFF
TRBV3-1/TRBV3-2,TRBJ1-1,-,CASSSGEVEAFF
TRBV18,TRBJ1-6,TRBD1,CASSPRTGGSSYNSPLHF
TRBV7-8,TRBJ2-7,-,CASSSTGQPYEQYF
TRBV2,TRBJ2-3,TRBD2,CASSPINLLAGVADTQYF
TRBV14,TRBJ2-1,-,CASAPMGFAGRLDTYNEQFF
TRBV5-1,TRBJ1-6,-,CASSQDGSPLHF
TRBV9,TRBJ2-2,-,CASSVVDSSGSGELFF
TRBV5-4,TRBJ2-5,TRBD2,CASSFSSGRARETQYF
TRBV5-1,TRBJ2-7,TRBD2,CASSPGEREKAYEQYF
TRBV28,TRBJ2-4,TRBD2,CASSHLAGGAKNIQYF
TRBV11-3,TRBJ2-1,-,CASSLGVGTRVYNEQFF
TRBV3-1/TRBV3-2,TRBJ1-4,TRBD1,CASSHPGTGVEKLFF
TRBV19,TRBJ1-5,-,CASSINTGSHSNQPQHF
TRBV7-2,TRBJ2-7,-,CASSFDRSEQYF
TRBV2,TRBJ2-2,-,CASSEMGATGELFF
TRBV5-1,TRBJ2-2,-,CASSSYTTANTGELFF
TRBV3-1/TRBV3-2,TRBJ1-4,-,CASSQRGSTNEKLFF
TRBV7-9,TRBJ1-1,-,CASSLGSGTEAFF
TRBV2,TRBJ2-1,TRBD2,CASSESGSSYNEQFF
TRBV6-5,TRBJ1-1,-,CASSYGQGTEAFF
TRBV3-1/TRBV3-2,TRBJ1-4,-,CASNRLQGEKLFF
TRBV27,TRBJ2-3,TRBD2,CASSLSGGLAGADTQYF
TRBV4-2,TRBJ1-1,-,CASSQPGLSNTEAFF
TRBV27,TRBJ1-3,-,CASSLGAAGNTIYF
TRBV12-3/TRBV12-4,TRBJ1-1,TRBD1,CASSTDRPTEAFF
TRBV3-1/TRBV3-2,TRBJ2-7,-,CASSRVSSYEQYF
TRBV4-2,TRBJ2-3,TRBD2,CATGLAGSTDTQYF
TRBV28,TRBJ1-3,-,CASSLAGAGNTIYF
TRBV7-9,TRBJ1-1,TRBD1,CASSLNRGGTEAFF
TRBV5-1,TRBJ2-7,TRBD1,CASSPGTALPYEDF
TRBV19,TRBJ2-1,TRBD2,CASIGGSLYNEQFF
TRBV20-1,TRBJ2-5,TRBD2,CSASPPREGETQYF
TRBV2,TRBJ2-5,TRBD2,CASRSGLVGETQYF
TRBV19,TRBJ1-6,TRBD1,CASSKGQGNSPLHF